One and the same sample provided the 10 T cell receptor beta chains below, sequenced in a study of shared clonotypes between healthy human individuals. Sequenced by immunoSEQ multiplex PCR; TCRdb stores in-frame clones only, minus some. The data contain under 850,000 clones, roughly two thirds of them seen just once; the ten biggest clones take up around 1.7%. Sequences were obtained from memory CD4+ T cells sorted from blood. Subset in this sample: CD45RA-negative fraction. These receptors were taken from a woman between 25 and 40 years old in good health.

The chain combines TRBV4-1 with TRBJ2-7; 12 nucleotides align to TRBD2. After removal of 2 bases from V and 5 bases from J, the junction contained 4 bases not matched to a gene. Germline V gene sequence: CDR1 MGHRA, CDR2 YSYEKL. This CDR3 is built from 15 residues. The chain's CDR3 is CASSQLAGGPNEQYF. The CDR3 nucleotides read TGCGCCAGCAGCCAACTAGCGGGAGGGCCTAACGAGCAGTACTTC.

The chain uses TRBV5-1 and TRBJ2-3, with D tentatively TRBD2 (5 bases). Germline V gene lookup returns CDR1 SGHRS and CDR2 YFSETQ. This CDR3 is built from 14 residues. Trimming took 0 bases from V and 4 from J, leaving 9 bases between them. The CDR3 nucleotides are TGCGCCAGCAGCTTGGGAGGGTACGCAGATACGCAGTATTTT. Translating it yields CASSLGGYADTQYF. Together with reference TRBV5-1 and TRBJ2-3, the CDR3 gives the full variable domain: KAGVTQTPRYLIKTRGQQVTLSCSPISGHRSVSWYQQTPGQGLQFLFEYFSETQRNKGNFPGRFSGRQFSNSRSEMNVSTLELGDSALYLCASSLGGYADTQYFGPGTRLTVL.

The chain joins TRBV10-3 to TRBJ1-1, with TRBD1 identical over 8 bases. The CDR3 spans 14 residues. V shed 6 bases and J 5 bases; nucleotides not matched to a gene: 8. The germline V gene encodes CDR1 ENHRY and CDR2 SYGVKD. The CDR3 region has the DNA TGTGCCATCAGGGGCAGGGGGCCGGAGACTGAAGCTTTCTTT. Amino acids: CAIRGRGPETEAFF.

The chain links TRBV6-5 to TRBJ2-7, with a tentative D call TRBD1 (6 bases). Germline values: CDR1 MNHEY, CDR2 SVGAGI. V dropped 3 bases and J dropped 3 bases, with 12 bases sitting between them. The CDR3 has 14 residues. The CDR3 DNA is TGTGCCAGCAGTTATGGACAGACGGGCTACGAGCAGTACTTC. Amino acids: CASSYGQTGYEQYF.

This clone came up a few times. The genes are TRBV10-3 and TRBJ1-5; 7 bases map to TRBD1. Looked up from germline, CDR1 is ENHRY and CDR2 is SYGVKD. CDR3 length: 15 residues. V lost 3 bases and J lost 2; bases outside the gene matches: 4. The CDR3: CAISDEGQGNQPQHF. The CDR3, as DNA: TGTGCCATCAGTGACGAAGGACAGGGCAATCAGCCCCAGCATTTT.

This clone was observed a few times. The chain is built from TRBV25-1 and TRBJ2-5; tentatively, D is TRBD1 or TRBD2 (5 bases each). V was trimmed by 4 bases and J by 0 bases, leaving 21 bases between them. Looked up from germline, CDR1 is MGHDK and CDR2 is SYGVNS. The CDR3 is 18 residues long. CDR3 DNA sequence: TGTGCCAGCAGTGCCGAGTGGCGGTTGGGGGTCAACCAAGAGACCCAGTACTTC. Translating gives CASSAEWRLGVNQETQYF. The full variable domain, rest sourced from reference TRBV25-1 and TRBJ2-5, is EADIYQTPRYLVIGTGKKITLECSQTMGHDKMYWYQQDPGMELHLIHYSYGVNSTEKGDLSSESTVSRIRTEHFPLTLESARPSHTSQYLCASSAEWRLGVNQETQYFGPGTRLLVL.

CDR3 residues: CASSPPREAEAFF. Written as DNA, the CDR3 is TGTGCCAGCAGTCCCCCCCGAGAGGCTGAAGCTTTCTTT. The V gene is TRBV6-1, the J gene TRBJ1-1; D is uncertain. CDR3 length equals 13 residues. Trimming removed 5 bases at V and 6 bases at J, with 13 bases between. Germline assignment: CDR1 MNHNS and CDR2 SASEGT.

A few counts support this clone. The genes are TRBV11-2 and TRBJ1-3, with unresolved D. The CDR3 runs 15 residues. Germline CDR1 is SGHAT and CDR2 is FQNNGV. Deletions cut 1 base from V and 4 bases from J, with 11 bases between. For the CDR3, the DNA is TGTGCCAGCAGCTTAGGGACCAGAGGCGGAAACACCATATATTTT. Residues: CASSLGTRGGNTIYF. The variable domain in full, with the rest retrieved from reference TRBV11-2 and TRBJ1-3, is EAGVAQSPRYKIIEKRQSVAFWCNPISGHATLYWYQQILGQGPKLLIQFQNNGVVDDSQLPKDRFSAERLKGVDSTLKIQPAKLEDSAVYLCASSLGTRGGNTIYFGEGSWLTVV.

The V call is TRBV28, the J call TRBJ2-7; D might be TRBD2 (5 bases). Between the trimmed V and J ends, which lost 4 bases and 6 bases, there was a span of 10 bases. Germline CDR1 MDHEN, CDR2 SYDVKM. The CDR3 is made up of 12 amino acids. CDR3 sequence reads: CASSSGLGEQYF. The CDR3 coding sequence is TGTGCCAGCAGTTCGGGGTTGGGCGAGCAGTACTTC.

The chain employs TRBV9 and TRBJ2-5; 10 bases align to TRBD2. V lost 4 bases to trimming and J lost 2 bases; unmatched junction nucleotides: 5. Germline assignment: CDR1 SGDLS and CDR2 YYNGEE. The CDR3 is made up of 15 amino acids. CDR3 residues: CASSPRLAGQETQYF. In DNA, the CDR3 is TGTGCCAGCAGCCCCAGACTAGCGGGTCAAGAGACCCAGTACTTC.